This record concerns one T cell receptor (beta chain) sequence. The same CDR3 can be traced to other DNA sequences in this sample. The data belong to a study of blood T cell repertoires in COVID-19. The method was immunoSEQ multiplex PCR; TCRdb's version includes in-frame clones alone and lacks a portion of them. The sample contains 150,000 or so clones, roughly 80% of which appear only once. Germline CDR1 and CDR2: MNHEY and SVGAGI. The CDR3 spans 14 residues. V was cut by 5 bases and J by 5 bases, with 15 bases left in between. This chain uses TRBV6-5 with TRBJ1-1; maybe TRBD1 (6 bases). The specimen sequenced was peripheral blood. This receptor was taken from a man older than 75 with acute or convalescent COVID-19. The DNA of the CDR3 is TGTGCCAGCAGTCCCAGGGGCCCCGGGACTGAAGCTTTCTTT. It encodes CASSPRGPGTEAFF.